One sample yielded the 6 T cell receptor beta chains listed below, sequenced in a study of cytomegalovirus exposure and HLA in healthy donors. Researchers ran the PCR with 60 Vbeta and 13 Jbeta primers. Method: immunoSEQ multiplex PCR; TCRdb's copy keeps in-frame clones and lacks some. The sample holds tens of thousands of clones; around 70% are singletons and the top ten take approximately 10%. Source material: PBMCs. All receptors come from a woman in her forties or fifties in good health and CMV-seronegative.

V usage is TRBV29-1 and J usage is TRBJ2-1; TRBD2 aligns across 14 bases. The CDR3 has 13 residues. V was pared by 8 bases and J by 6 bases, with 3 bases of the junction left unmatched. The germline V gene has CDR1 SQVTM and CDR2 ANQGSEA. In DNA, the CDR3 is TGCAGCTCCGGACTAGCGGGAGGCAATGAGCAGTTCTTC. It encodes CSSGLAGGNEQFF.

This chain links TRBV6-5 with TRBJ1-1; D gene unclear. The germline V gene encodes CDR1 MNHEY and CDR2 SVGAGI. CDR3 size: 13 residues. The V end was cut by 5 bases, the J end by 0 bases, with 7 bases between. The CDR3 spells CASSGRLNTEAFF. The CDR3 bases are TGTGCCAGCAGTGGCAGATTGAACACTGAAGCTTTCTTT.

The genes are TRBV7-9 and TRBJ2-3; no clear D gene. V lost 5 bases and J 6 bases, leaving 21 bases between the germline ends. Germline CDR1 is SEHNR and CDR2 is FQNEAQ (reference sequence). This CDR3 has 16 residues. CDR3 coding DNA: TGTGCCAGCAGCCTACTCGGGTTGGTCCCTGTTGATACGCAGTATTTT. Its protein product is CASSLLGLVPVDTQYF.

The V and J genes are TRBV14 and TRBJ2-6, with TRBD1 matching over 9 bases. This CDR3 has 17 amino acids. Germline assignment: CDR1 SGHDN and CDR2 FVKESK. The trim removed 4 bases at V and 4 bases at J, leaving 8 bases unmatched. CDR3 sequence: CASSPRGQGSGANVLTF. CDR3 nucleotide sequence: TGTGCCAGCAGCCCCCGCGGACAGGGGTCGGGGGCCAACGTCCTGACTTTC.

V and J are TRBV6-6 and TRBJ2-2; 8 nucleotides agree with TRBD1. Germline CDR1 and CDR2: MNHNY and SVGAGI (reference sequence). Trimming took 6 bases from V and 4 from J; bases not matched to a gene: 4. The CDR3 spans 14 residues. DNA for the CDR3: TGTGCCAGCAGGCCGACAGGGGTCACCGGGGAGCTGTTTTTT. Translating gives CASRPTGVTGELFF.

This clone was seen more than once but under ten times. The rearrangement joins TRBV10-3 to TRBJ1-4, with a tentative D call TRBD1 (5 bases). This CDR3 comprises 15 residues. Germline CDR1 and CDR2: ENHRY and SYGVKD. V lost 3 bases, J lost 4 bases, and 12 bases lay in between. The CDR3 DNA is TGTGCCATCAGTGATGGGCAGGGCGGTAATGAAAAACTGTTTTTT. It is translated as CAISDGQGGNEKLFF.